This paragraph reports one T cell receptor beta chain. Its target is not known. This entry is derived from a study of beta chain features in type 1 diabetes. Sequencing targeted expressed TCRB transcripts, as all isolated RNA had been reverse transcribed. Repertoires were generated with immunoSEQ multiplex PCR, while TCRdb's copy carries only in-frame clones and drops some. The sample contains under 300,000 clones, approximately 25% of which appear only once. Study-wide points: TCRB CDR3s were moderately but significantly shorter in Type 1 diabetes patients in all four CD4+ subsets.

The sequenced material came from naive CD4+ T cells from blood. This TCR was sampled from a woman aged 30 to 39 with type 1 diabetes.

CDR3 protein: CATSRDQTIAKNIQYF. The CDR3 nucleotides read TGTGCCACCAGCAGAGACCAGACTATAGCCAAAAACATTCAGTACTTC. The rearrangement uses TRBV15 and TRBJ2-4, with D maybe TRBD2 (5 bases). V shed 0 bases and J shed 0 bases, with 9 bases lying between them. Germline lookup yields CDR1 LNHNV and CDR2 YYDKDF (reference sequence). CDR3 length equals 16 residues. Full variable domain (rest looked up from reference TRBV15 and TRBJ2-4): DAMVIQNPRYQVTQFGKPVTLSCSQTLNHNVMYWYQQKSSQAPKLLFHYYDKDFNNEADTPDNFQSRRPNTSFCFLDIRSPGLGDTAMYLCATSRDQTIAKNIQYFGAGTRLSVL.